These T cell receptor beta chains were read from a single sample in a study of T-cell memory formation after mild COVID-19. TCRdb used MiXCR to reprocess the 5' RACE reads, holding one entry per CDR3 protein. Of roughly 250,000 distinct CDR3 sequences in the sample, 15% to 20% were seen once. The material sequenced was PBMCs or a T cell subset sorted from them (not recorded which). The receptors originated from a man aged 18 to 30 who had mild COVID-19 (a few samples of this study predate the infection). Cell type and time point are not known. CDR3s include the opening cysteine and the closing phenylalanine or tryptophan.

j_call: TRBJ2-1
v_call: TRBV9
cdr3_aa: CASSTGLAGGENEQFF

j_call: TRBJ1-2
v_call: TRBV7-3
cdr3_aa: CASSSAPGGYGYTF

j_call: TRBJ2-3
v_call: TRBV27
cdr3_aa: CASSLGRGQSTSTDTQYF

j_call: TRBJ1-1
v_call: TRBV7-9
cdr3_aa: CASSRVVAEAFF

j_call: TRBJ2-7
v_call: TRBV18
cdr3_aa: CDSSPPGQQLYEQYF

j_call: TRBJ1-2
v_call: TRBV18
cdr3_aa: CASSPNPGPRNGYTF

j_call: TRBJ2-7
v_call: TRBV6-1
cdr3_aa: CASSEGGQGIPYEQYF

j_call: TRBJ2-1
v_call: TRBV27
cdr3_aa: CASSFGLAGRHNEQFF

j_call: TRBJ2-5
v_call: TRBV2
cdr3_aa: CASSGPSRFETQYF

j_call: TRBJ1-1
v_call: TRBV6-5
cdr3_aa: CASSGQGLSAFF

j_call: TRBJ2-4
v_call: TRBV2
cdr3_aa: CASSERFGQENIQYF

j_call: TRBJ1-2
v_call: TRBV15
cdr3_aa: CATSRTGKEGYTF

j_call: TRBJ2-6
v_call: TRBV6-5
cdr3_aa: CASSYSVPPLASGANVLTF

j_call: TRBJ1-4
v_call: TRBV6-1
cdr3_aa: CASRSGVGEKLFF

j_call: TRBJ2-7
v_call: TRBV12-3/TRBV12-4
cdr3_aa: CASSLSPGTIYEQYF

j_call: TRBJ2-5
v_call: TRBV5-5
cdr3_aa: CASSLPTGTSGGRGFEETQYF

j_call: TRBJ2-2
v_call: TRBV6-4
cdr3_aa: CASSVGGPAGELFF

j_call: TRBJ2-5
v_call: TRBV5-1
cdr3_aa: CASSLAGGKETQYF

j_call: TRBJ1-5
v_call: TRBV20-1
cdr3_aa: CSARPGSSNQPQHF

j_call: TRBJ2-1
v_call: TRBV4-2
cdr3_aa: CASSQVRGLAAYNEQFF

j_call: TRBJ2-3
v_call: TRBV5-1
cdr3_aa: CASSFGEGTDTQYF

j_call: TRBJ1-3
v_call: TRBV11-2
cdr3_aa: CASSFRSSGNTIYF

j_call: TRBJ2-2
v_call: TRBV15
cdr3_aa: CATSSGGSGELFF

j_call: TRBJ2-7
v_call: TRBV5-4
cdr3_aa: CASSSGGHEQYF

j_call: TRBJ2-7
v_call: TRBV7-2
cdr3_aa: CASSLAAPSYEQYF

j_call: TRBJ2-2
v_call: TRBV20-1
cdr3_aa: CSARLAGGNTGELFF

j_call: TRBJ2-2
v_call: TRBV27
cdr3_aa: CASNRQGETGELFF

j_call: TRBJ1-1
v_call: TRBV2
cdr3_aa: CASSDVTGGNTEAFF

j_call: TRBJ1-5
v_call: TRBV10-3
cdr3_aa: CAISVGTGANQPQHF

j_call: TRBJ1-2
v_call: TRBV9
cdr3_aa: CASSALTGFRGYTF

j_call: TRBJ2-3
v_call: TRBV20-1
cdr3_aa: CSASPRRASRTDTQYF

j_call: TRBJ1-5
v_call: TRBV4-2
cdr3_aa: CASSQGSNLDQPQHF

j_call: TRBJ1-1
v_call: TRBV6-5
cdr3_aa: CASSYGGGEGTEAFF

j_call: TRBJ2-2
v_call: TRBV7-2
cdr3_aa: CASSSQGLTGELFF

j_call: TRBJ1-2
v_call: TRBV6-5
cdr3_aa: CASSAGDRAFRGYTF

j_call: TRBJ1-2
v_call: TRBV2
cdr3_aa: CASRVTGEGRDGYTF

j_call: TRBJ1-5
v_call: TRBV7-2
cdr3_aa: CASSFFNQPQHF

j_call: TRBJ2-5
v_call: TRBV5-1
cdr3_aa: CASSLGGVSGQETQYF

j_call: TRBJ1-2
v_call: TRBV5-1
cdr3_aa: CASSFGQGDGYTF

j_call: TRBJ1-1
v_call: TRBV4-2
cdr3_aa: CASSQGVAGEAFF

j_call: TRBJ1-1
v_call: TRBV6-5
cdr3_aa: CASSYSITGDTEAFF

j_call: TRBJ2-5
v_call: TRBV6-2/TRBV6-3
cdr3_aa: CASSYRTSGQTQYF

j_call: TRBJ2-3
v_call: TRBV30
cdr3_aa: CAWSDYGSNTQYF

j_call: TRBJ1-5
v_call: TRBV20-1
cdr3_aa: CSAAGGMGQPQHF

j_call: TRBJ1-6
v_call: TRBV5-1
cdr3_aa: CASSFSGTFSPLHF

j_call: TRBJ2-1
v_call: TRBV7-6
cdr3_aa: CASRIDAGAYNEQFF

j_call: TRBJ2-1
v_call: TRBV11-2
cdr3_aa: CASSWTGSYNEQFF

j_call: TRBJ1-3
v_call: TRBV12-3/TRBV12-4
cdr3_aa: CASSLSPSGNTIYF

j_call: TRBJ1-1
v_call: TRBV18
cdr3_aa: CATLKGVNTEAFF

j_call: TRBJ1-6
v_call: TRBV20-1
cdr3_aa: CSARVPAYNSPLHF

j_call: TRBJ2-1
v_call: TRBV21-1
cdr3_aa: CASSKTGGWEGEQFF

j_call: TRBJ2-3
v_call: TRBV5-1
cdr3_aa: CASSLQATPDTQYF

j_call: TRBJ1-5
v_call: TRBV7-2
cdr3_aa: CASSLNRGRGDQPQHF

j_call: TRBJ1-1
v_call: TRBV6-2/TRBV6-3
cdr3_aa: CASTNGNTGNTEAFF

j_call: TRBJ2-5
v_call: TRBV7-2
cdr3_aa: CASSLVAGTETQYF

j_call: TRBJ1-5
v_call: TRBV2
cdr3_aa: CASSVPPSLQHF

j_call: TRBJ1-1
v_call: TRBV6-2/TRBV6-3
cdr3_aa: CASSRGRMNTEAFF

j_call: TRBJ1-3
v_call: TRBV4-3
cdr3_aa: CASSQDPANSGNTIYF

j_call: TRBJ2-1
v_call: TRBV18
cdr3_aa: CASSPSGTYNEQFF

j_call: TRBJ1-1
v_call: TRBV7-9
cdr3_aa: CASSLIGVKTEAFF